The sequence of this TCR beta chain was determined in a study of shared clonotypes between healthy human individuals. Whole-study findings and limits: All-four-donor shared clonotypes had higher generation probabilities than non-shared clonotypes did. Only blood samples were collected, and tissue repertoires likely differ. Four donors shared approximately 5% of their naive CD4 clonotypes.

The CDR3 spans 17 residues. Germline V gives CDR1 SGDLS, CDR2 YYNGEE. Losses at the gene ends were 0 bases for V and 1 base for J; bases not matched to a gene: 3. Assay: immunoSEQ multiplex PCR; the TCRdb copy retains only in-frame clones and omits some. Among about 2.2 million clones listed, over 85% were seen once. In the naive CD8 group, cells lacked CD45RO and were positively selected for CCR7, so terminally differentiated effector memory CD45RA+ cells were left out. As to this clone: The antigen remains unidentified.

The origin of this receptor is a man younger than 35 in good health. Some clones in this sample may be carry-over from other donors' samples. Sequenced input: naive CD8+ T cells from PBMCs. The chain couples TRBV9 to TRBJ2-2, with 10 positions matching TRBD2. The CDR3 region has the DNA TGTGCCAGCAGCGTAGCGCTAGCGGGAGTGAACACCGGGGAGCTGTTTTTT. It is translated as CASSVALAGVNTGELFF.